The entry that follows covers one TCR beta chain sequence. Its matching antigen is unknown. Only in-frame clones appear in the TCRdb table, and some are missing; sequencing was by immunoSEQ multiplex PCR. The sample contains 96,000 or so clones, 92% of which appear only once. The germline gives CDR1 LNHDA, CDR2 SQIVND (reference sequence). Trimming took 5 bases from V and 4 from J; bases not matched to a gene: 5. This CDR3 has 14 residues. This entry is derived from a study of graft-versus-host responses after intestinal transplantation. Background on the study: Transplantation in recipients was multivisceral, liver-intestinal, or isolated intestinal. Every transplant recipient was induced with anti-thymocyte globulin, then maintained on tacrolimus and steroids for around 3 years.

V gene TRBV19 combines with J gene TRBJ1-1; 9 bases line up with TRBD1. The source of this sequence is a human donor who received an intestinal transplant. Material: unstimulated CD4+ T cells sorted from spleen or lymph node cells, obtained before intestinal transplant. For the CDR3, the DNA is TGTGCCAGTAGTGCAAGACAGGGGGTCACTGAAGCTTTCTTT. It translates to CASSARQGVTEAFF.